What follows is one T cell receptor (beta chain) and its context. Its target antigen remains unknown. No base quality information exists; no much larger clone differs at one position. TCRbeta CDR3 regions were amplified from genomic DNA by means of the immunoSEQ Assay, a bias-controlled multiplex PCR. The published analysis was carried out like this. The number of nucleated cells in each sample was estimated by amplification of reference gene primers within the assay. To quantify the absolute abundance of each unique TCRbeta CDR3 rearrangement, sequence reads were collapsed and filtered. For each sample, productive Simpson clonality was calculated by taking the square root of Simpson's diversity index across productive rearrangements. TCRdb retrieved this table from immuneACCESS and kept in-frame rearrangements only. Not all clones are present; in checked studies, unresolved V genes account for under half, and no reason is known for the remainder. V and J calls and clone size are copied from that table; D and trimming were computed from the DNA. For this sample there are a few hundred thousand clones; 70% to 90% appear just once. In total, the top ten clones hold 7.2% of the sample.

The sample belongs to a study of blood T cell repertoires in COVID-19 (dated by TCRdb to 2020 to 2022). With regard to the full study: Samples covering the acute and convalescent phases of COVID-19 were provided by collaborators in the United States, Italy and Spain. Where available, HLA class I and class II types were obtained from metadata supplied by the sample provider rather than from assay-based typing. Sample metadata almost always included a de-identified subject ID, COVID-19 status, age in years and sex. The prospective study material was composed of cDNA or gDNA derived from T cells, B-cell-depleted T cells, or PBMCs. The repertoires were released in a freely available public database intended as a resource for research on the immune response to SARS-CoV-2. The dataset comprised deeply sampled blood TCRbeta repertoires from subjects exposed to, actively infected with, or recovered from COVID-19. Samples came from the ongoing ImmuneRACE study (first 160 participants) plus 1,254 subjects from 6 global collaborators. The paper's findings and limits, for the study overall: The amount of clinical and demographic metadata varied by source and participant and was provided uncurated.

The CDR3 has 14 amino acids, counting the end cysteine and phenylalanine. Left in the record is the CDR3 DNA by itself, 42 bases read in frame from the first base. Trimming costs V 2 bases and J 7 bases, and their ends lie 12 bases apart. As encoded in the germline V gene, CDR1 is MNHNS while CDR2 is SASEGT. The collaborating institutions used their own protocols to collect whole blood in K2EDTA tubes. For TCRbeta analysis, collaborators shipped samples as frozen whole blood, isolated PBMCs, or DNA extracted from either of those sample types. The TCR sequence derives from a human donor in a cohort sampled during active COVID-19. The sequenced sample consisted of peripheral blood. The chain employs TRBV6-1 and TRBJ1-5; the D gene lacks a confident call. The DNA is TGTGCCAGCAGTGAAATCTCGGGTCCACAGCCCCAGCATTTT. Translated, it reads CASSEISGPQPQHF.